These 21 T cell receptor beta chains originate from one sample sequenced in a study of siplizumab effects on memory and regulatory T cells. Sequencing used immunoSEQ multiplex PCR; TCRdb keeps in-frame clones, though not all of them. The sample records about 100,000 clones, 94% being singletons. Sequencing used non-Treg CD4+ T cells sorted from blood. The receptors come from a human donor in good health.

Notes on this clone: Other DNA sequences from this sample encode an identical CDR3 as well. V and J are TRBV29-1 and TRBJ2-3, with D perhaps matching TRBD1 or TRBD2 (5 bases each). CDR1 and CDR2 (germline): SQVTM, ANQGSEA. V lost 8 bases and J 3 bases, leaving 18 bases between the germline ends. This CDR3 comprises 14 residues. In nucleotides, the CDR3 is TGCAGCCTCGAGGGGCCCCTGGGGACAGATACGCAGTATTTT. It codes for CSLEGPLGTDTQYF.

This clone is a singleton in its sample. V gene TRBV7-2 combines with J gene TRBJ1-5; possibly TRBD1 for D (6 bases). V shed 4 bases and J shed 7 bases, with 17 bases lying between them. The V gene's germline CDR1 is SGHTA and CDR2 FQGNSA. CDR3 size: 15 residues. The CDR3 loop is CASSSVTGMGQPQHF. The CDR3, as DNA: TGTGCCAGCAGCTCGGTTACAGGGATGGGACAGCCCCAGCATTTT. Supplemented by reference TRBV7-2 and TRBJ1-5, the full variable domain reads GAGVSQSPSNKVTEKGKDVELRCDPISGHTALYWYRQSLGQGLEFLIYFQGNSAPDKSGLPSDRFSAERTGGSVSTLTIQRTQQEDSAVYLCASSSVTGMGQPQHFGDGTRLSIL.

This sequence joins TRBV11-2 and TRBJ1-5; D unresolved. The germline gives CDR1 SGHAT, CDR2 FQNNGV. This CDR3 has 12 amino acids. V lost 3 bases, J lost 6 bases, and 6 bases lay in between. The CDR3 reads CASSFAGQPQHF. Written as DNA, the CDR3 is TGTGCCAGCAGCTTTGCGGGTCAGCCCCAGCATTTT.

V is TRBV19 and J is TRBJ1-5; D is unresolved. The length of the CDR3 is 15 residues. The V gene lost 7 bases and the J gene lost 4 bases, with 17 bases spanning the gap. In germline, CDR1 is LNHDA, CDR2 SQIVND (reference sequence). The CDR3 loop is CASTPGTPRNQPQHF. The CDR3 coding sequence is TGTGCCAGTACCCCGGGTACTCCAAGGAATCAGCCCCAGCATTTT.

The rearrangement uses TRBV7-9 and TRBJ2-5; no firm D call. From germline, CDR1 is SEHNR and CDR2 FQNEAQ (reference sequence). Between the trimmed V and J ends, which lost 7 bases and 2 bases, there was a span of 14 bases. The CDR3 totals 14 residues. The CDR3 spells CASIVPGGQETQYF. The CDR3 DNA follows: TGTGCCAGCATCGTCCCGGGCGGACAAGAGACCCAGTACTTC.

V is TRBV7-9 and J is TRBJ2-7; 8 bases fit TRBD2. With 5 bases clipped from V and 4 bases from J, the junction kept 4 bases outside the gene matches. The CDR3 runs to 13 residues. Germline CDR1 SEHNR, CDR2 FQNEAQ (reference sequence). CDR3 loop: CASSPGLEYEQYF. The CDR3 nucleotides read TGTGCCAGCAGCCCGGGACTAGAATACGAGCAGTACTTC.

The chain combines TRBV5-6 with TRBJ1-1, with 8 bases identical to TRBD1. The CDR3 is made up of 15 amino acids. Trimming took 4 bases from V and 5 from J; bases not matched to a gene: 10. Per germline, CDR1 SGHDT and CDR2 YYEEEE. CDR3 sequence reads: CASSPRAGGGTEAFF. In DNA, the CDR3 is TGTGCCAGCAGCCCGCGGGCAGGGGGCGGGACTGAAGCTTTCTTT. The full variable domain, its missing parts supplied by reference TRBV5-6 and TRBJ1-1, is DAGVTQSPTHLIKTRGQQVTLRCSPKSGHDTVSWYQQALGQGPQFIFQYYEEEERQRGNFPDRFSGHQFPNYSSELNVNALLLGDSALYLCASSPRAGGGTEAFFGQGTRLTVV.

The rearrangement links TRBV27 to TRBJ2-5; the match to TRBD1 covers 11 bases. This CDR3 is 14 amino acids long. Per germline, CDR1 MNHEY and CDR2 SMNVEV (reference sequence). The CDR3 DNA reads TGTGGAGAATGGGGACAGGGGGAGCAAGAGACCCAGTACTTC. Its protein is CGEWGQGEQETQYF.

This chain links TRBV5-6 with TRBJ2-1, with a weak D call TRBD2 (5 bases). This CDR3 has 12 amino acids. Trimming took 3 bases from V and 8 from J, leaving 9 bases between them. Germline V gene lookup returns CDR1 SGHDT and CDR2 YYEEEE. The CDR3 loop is CASSSGLYEQFF. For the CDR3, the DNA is TGTGCCAGCAGCTCCGGACTCTATGAGCAGTTCTTC.

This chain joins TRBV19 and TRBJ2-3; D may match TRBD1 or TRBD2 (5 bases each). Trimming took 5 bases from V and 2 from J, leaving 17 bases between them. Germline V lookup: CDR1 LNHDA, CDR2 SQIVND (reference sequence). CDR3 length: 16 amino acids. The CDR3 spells CASSLDQGDATDTQYF. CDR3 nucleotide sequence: TGTGCCAGTAGTCTGGACCAGGGAGATGCCACAGATACGCAGTATTTT.

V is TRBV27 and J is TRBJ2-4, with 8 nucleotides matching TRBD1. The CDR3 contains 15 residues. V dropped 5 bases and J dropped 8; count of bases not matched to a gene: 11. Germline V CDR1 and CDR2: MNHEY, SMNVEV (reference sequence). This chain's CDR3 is CASSTGQGPVDIQYF. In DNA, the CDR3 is TGTGCCAGCAGTACCGGACAGGGCCCGGTGGACATTCAGTACTTC.

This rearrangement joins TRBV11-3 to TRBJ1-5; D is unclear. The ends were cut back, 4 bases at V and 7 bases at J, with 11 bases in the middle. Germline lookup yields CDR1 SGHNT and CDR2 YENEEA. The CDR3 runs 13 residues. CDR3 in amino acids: CASSCTADQPQHF. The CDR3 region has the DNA TGTGCCAGCAGCTGCACAGCTGACCAGCCCCAGCATTTT.

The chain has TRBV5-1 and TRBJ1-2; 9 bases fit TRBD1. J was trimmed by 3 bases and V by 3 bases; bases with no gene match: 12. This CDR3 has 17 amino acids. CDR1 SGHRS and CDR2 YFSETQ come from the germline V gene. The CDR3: CASSYTTGTGNYYGYTF. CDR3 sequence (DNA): TGCGCCAGCAGCTACACTACCGGGACAGGGAACTACTATGGCTACACCTTC. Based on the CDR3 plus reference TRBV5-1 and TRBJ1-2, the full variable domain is KAGVTQTPRYLIKTRGQQVTLSCSPISGHRSVSWYQQTPGQGLQFLFEYFSETQRNKGNFPGRFSGRQFSNSRSEMNVSTLELGDSALYLCASSYTTGTGNYYGYTFGSGTRLTVV.

In DNA, the CDR3 is TGCAGCGTTGTTAGTTTCTCTGGAAACACCATATATTTT. Residues: CSVVSFSGNTIYF. The chain uses TRBV29-1 and TRBJ1-3; D gene uncertain. CDR3 size: 13 residues. Between the trimmed V and J ends, which lost 4 bases and 0 bases, there was a span of 7 bases. Germline loops: CDR1 SQVTM, CDR2 ANQGSEA.

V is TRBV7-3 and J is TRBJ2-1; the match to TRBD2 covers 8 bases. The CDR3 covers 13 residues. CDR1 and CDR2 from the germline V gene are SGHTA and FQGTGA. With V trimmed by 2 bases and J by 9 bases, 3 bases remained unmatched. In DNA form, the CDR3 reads TGTGCCAGCAGCTTATTGGGACTAGGTGAGCAGTTCTTC. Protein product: CASSLLGLGEQFF.

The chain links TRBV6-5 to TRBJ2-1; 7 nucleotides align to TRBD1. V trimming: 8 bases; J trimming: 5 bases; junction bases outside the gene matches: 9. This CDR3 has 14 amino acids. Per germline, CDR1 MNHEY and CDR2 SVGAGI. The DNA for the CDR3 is TGTGCCAGCTTGCCCCACAGGGGTAACAATGAGCAGTTCTTC. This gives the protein CASLPHRGNNEQFF.

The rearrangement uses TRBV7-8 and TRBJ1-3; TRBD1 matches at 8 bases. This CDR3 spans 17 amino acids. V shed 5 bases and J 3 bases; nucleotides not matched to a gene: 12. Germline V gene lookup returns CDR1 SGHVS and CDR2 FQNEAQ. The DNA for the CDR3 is TGTGCCAGCAGCCCCCGGGACAGGATAGTTGGTGGAAACACCATATATTTT. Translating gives CASSPRDRIVGGNTIYF.

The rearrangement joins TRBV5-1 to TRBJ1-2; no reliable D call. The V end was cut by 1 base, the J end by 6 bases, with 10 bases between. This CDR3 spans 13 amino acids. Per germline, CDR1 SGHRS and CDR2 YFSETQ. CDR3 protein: CASSLSTPDGYTF. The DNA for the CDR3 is TGCGCCAGCAGCTTGTCTACACCAGATGGCTACACCTTC.

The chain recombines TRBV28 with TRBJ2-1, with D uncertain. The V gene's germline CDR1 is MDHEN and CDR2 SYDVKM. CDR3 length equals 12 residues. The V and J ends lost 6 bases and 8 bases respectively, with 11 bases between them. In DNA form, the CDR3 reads TGTGCCAGCAGGCTCTCCCGGGATGAGCAGTTCTTC. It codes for CASRLSRDEQFF. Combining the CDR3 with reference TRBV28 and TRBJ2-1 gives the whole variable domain DVKVTQSSRYLVKRTGEKVFLECVQDMDHENMFWYRQDPGLGLRLIYFSYDVKMKEKGDIPEGYSVSREKKERFSLILESASTNQTSMYLCASRLSRDEQFFGPGTRLTVL.

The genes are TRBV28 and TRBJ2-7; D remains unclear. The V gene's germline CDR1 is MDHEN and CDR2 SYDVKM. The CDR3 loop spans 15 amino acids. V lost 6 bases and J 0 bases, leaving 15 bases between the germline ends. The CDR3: CASSPPGLVSYEQYF. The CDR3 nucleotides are TGTGCCAGCAGCCCACCGGGCCTAGTCTCCTACGAGCAGTACTTC.

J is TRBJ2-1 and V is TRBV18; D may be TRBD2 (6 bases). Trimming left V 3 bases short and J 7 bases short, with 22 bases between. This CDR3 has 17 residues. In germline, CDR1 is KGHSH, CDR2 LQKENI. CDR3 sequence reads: CASSPRPFGRIGNEQFF. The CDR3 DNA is TGTGCCAGCTCACCCCGCCCTTTTGGGAGGATTGGGAATGAGCAGTTCTTC.